This T cell receptor beta chain was sequenced in a study of response to subunit inactivated influenza vaccine. TCRdb itself ran the RT-PCR reads through MiXCR, one entry per CDR3 protein. The sample consists of roughly 620,000 distinct CDR3 sequences, roughly 10% of them appearing once. The V gene lost 4 bases and the J gene lost 5 bases, with 10 bases spanning the gap. CDR3 length equals 13 residues. The germline CDR1 and CDR2 sequences are SGHTA and FQGNSA. This sample was also put to use in a study of T cells expressing NK-cell markers. That investigation notes: 5'RACE template switching with UMIs generated TCR beta cDNA. HCMV seropositivity marked most of the eight sequenced donors; one was seronegative. Several donors had dominant NKG2C+ clonotypes that comprised about 1.0-8% of their CD8+ T cells. The CD3+CD56-NKG2C+ fraction of a few donors was also led by these clonotypes. Evidence did not settle whether expanded NKG2C+ T cell clones targeted HCMV.

This TCR was sampled from a man in his forties or fifties who received an inactivated influenza vaccine. This chain uses TRBV7-2 with TRBJ2-3; weak D call: TRBD1 (6 bases). Here the sequenced sample was PBMCs from blood, taken on the day of vaccination. DNA for the CDR3: TGTGCCAGCAGCTCCCAGGGGATAGATACGCAGTATTTT. This gives the protein CASSSQGIDTQYF.